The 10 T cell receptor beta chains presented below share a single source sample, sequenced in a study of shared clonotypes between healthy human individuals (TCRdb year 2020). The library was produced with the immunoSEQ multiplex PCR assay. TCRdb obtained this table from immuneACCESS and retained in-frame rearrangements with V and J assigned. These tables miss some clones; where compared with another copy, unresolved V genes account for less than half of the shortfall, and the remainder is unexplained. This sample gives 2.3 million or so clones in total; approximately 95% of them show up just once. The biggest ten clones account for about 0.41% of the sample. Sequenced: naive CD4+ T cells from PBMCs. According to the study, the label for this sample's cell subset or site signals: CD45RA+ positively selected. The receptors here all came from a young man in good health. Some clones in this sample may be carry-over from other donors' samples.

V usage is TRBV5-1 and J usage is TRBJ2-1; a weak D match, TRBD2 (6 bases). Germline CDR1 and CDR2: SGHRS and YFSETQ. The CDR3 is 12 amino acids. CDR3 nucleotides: TGCGCTACGGGAGAGGGCCACAATGAGCAGTTCTTC. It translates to CATGEGHNEQFF.

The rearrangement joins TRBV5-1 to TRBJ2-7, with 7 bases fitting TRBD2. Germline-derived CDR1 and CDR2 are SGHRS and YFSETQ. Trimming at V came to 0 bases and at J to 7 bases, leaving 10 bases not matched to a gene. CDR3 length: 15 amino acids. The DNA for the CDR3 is TGCGCCAGCAGCTTGGGTTGGGCGGGAGCGAATGAGCAGTACTTC. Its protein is CASSLGWAGANEQYF.

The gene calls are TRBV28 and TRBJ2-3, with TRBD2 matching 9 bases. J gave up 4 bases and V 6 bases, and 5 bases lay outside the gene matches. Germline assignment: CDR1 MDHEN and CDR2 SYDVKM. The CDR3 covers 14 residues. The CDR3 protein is CASSRSGRPDTQYF. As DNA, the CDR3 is TGTGCCAGCAGCCGAAGCGGGAGGCCAGATACGCAGTATTTT.

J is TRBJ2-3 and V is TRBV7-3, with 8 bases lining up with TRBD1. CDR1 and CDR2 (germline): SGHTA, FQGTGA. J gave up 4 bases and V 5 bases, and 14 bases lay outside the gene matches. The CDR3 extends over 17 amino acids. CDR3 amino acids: CASSPLAGGREADTQYF. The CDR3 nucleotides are TGTGCCAGCAGCCCCCTGGCAGGGGGCCGGGAAGCAGATACGCAGTATTTT.

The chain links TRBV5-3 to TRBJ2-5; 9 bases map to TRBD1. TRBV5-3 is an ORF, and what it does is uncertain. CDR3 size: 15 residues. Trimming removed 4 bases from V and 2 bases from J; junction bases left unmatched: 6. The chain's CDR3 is CARSRDREEQETQYF. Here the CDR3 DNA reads TGTGCCAGAAGCCGGGACAGGGAGGAACAAGAGACCCAGTACTTC.

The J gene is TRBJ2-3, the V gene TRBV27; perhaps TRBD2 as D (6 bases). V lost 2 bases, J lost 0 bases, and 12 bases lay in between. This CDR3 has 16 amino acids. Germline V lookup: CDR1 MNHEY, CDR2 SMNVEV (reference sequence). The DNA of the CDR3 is TGTGCCAGCAGTTTACGAGGGAGCGGGAGCACAGATACGCAGTATTTT. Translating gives CASSLRGSGSTDTQYF.

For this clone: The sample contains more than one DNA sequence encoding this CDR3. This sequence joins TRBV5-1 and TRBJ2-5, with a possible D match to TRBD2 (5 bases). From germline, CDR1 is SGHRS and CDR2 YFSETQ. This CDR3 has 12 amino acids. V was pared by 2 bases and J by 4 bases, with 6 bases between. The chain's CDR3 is CASSLRGETQYF. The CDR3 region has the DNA TGCGCCAGCAGCTTACGGGGAGAGACCCAGTACTTC.

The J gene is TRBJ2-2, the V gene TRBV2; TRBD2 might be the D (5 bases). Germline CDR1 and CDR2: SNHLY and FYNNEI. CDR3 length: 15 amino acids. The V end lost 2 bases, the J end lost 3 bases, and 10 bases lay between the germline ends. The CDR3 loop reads CASSEFRGYTGELFF. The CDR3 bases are TGTGCCAGCAGTGAATTCCGGGGATACACCGGGGAGCTGTTTTTT.

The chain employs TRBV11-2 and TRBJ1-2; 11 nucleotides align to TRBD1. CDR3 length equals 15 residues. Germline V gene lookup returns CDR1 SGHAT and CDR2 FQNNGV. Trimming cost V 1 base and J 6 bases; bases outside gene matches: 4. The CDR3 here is CASSLVPGQGDGYTF. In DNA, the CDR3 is TGTGCCAGCAGCTTAGTTCCGGGACAGGGGGATGGCTACACCTTC.

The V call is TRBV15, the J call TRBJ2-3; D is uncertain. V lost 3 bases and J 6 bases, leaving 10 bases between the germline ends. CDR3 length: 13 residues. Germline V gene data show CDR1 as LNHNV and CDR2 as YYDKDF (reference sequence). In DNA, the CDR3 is TGTGCCACCAGCAGCTTAATAGGGGATACGCAGTATTTT. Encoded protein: CATSSLIGDTQYF.